A single sample is the source of the 7 T cell receptor beta chains below, sequenced in a study of shared clonotypes between healthy human individuals. Profiling relied on immunoSEQ multiplex PCR, and the TCRdb table lists in-frame clones only, not all of them. This repertoire shows roughly 2.5 million clones, 90% to 95% found once; its top ten account for 0.13% to 0.15%. The sequenced sample was naive CD4+ T cells sorted from blood. Documented subset: CD45RA+ positively selected. The receptors originated from a young man in good health.

The chain recombines TRBV11-2 with TRBJ2-7; D unclear. CDR1 SGHAT and CDR2 FQNNGV come from the germline V gene. The CDR3 is 15 amino acids. Trimming removed 3 bases at V and 5 bases at J, with 17 bases between. The CDR3 loop reads CASSFKILDSHEQYF. Here the CDR3 DNA reads TGTGCCAGCAGCTTTAAGATCTTAGATTCCCACGAGCAGTACTTC.

The J gene is TRBJ2-5, the V gene TRBV6-6, with D tentatively TRBD2 (5 bases). This CDR3 spans 13 amino acids. Per germline, CDR1 MNHNY and CDR2 SVGAGI (reference sequence). The V and J ends lost 5 bases and 3 bases respectively, with 10 bases between them. The CDR3 is CASSRSAKETQYF. The CDR3 DNA reads TGTGCCAGCAGTCGTAGCGCAAAAGAGACCCAGTACTTC.

With respect to this clone: Additional DNA sequences in this sample encode the identical CDR3. This rearrangement joins TRBV7-2 to TRBJ2-3, with D unclear. This CDR3 comprises 11 residues. V was cut by 3 bases and J by 10 bases, with 8 bases left in between. Germline V gene lookup returns CDR1 SGHTA and CDR2 FQGNSA. As DNA, the CDR3 is TGTGCCAGCAGCTTGGGTGGCGCGCAGTATTTT. Protein product: CASSLGGAQYF.

The V call is TRBV30, the J call TRBJ2-4; D is unresolved. CDR3 length: 14 residues. Germline V gene lookup returns CDR1 GTSNPN and CDR2 SVGIG (reference sequence). Trimming took 1 base from V and 5 from J, leaving 12 bases between them. This chain's CDR3 is CAWSAGRLENIQYF. The CDR3, as DNA: TGTGCCTGGAGTGCCGGACGGTTAGAAAACATTCAGTACTTC. Based on the CDR3 plus reference TRBV30 and TRBJ2-4, the full variable domain is SQTIHQWPATLVQPVGSPLSLECTVEGTSNPNLYWYRQAAGRGLQLLFYSVGIGQISSEVPQNLSASRPQDRQFILSSKKLLLSDSGFYLCAWSAGRLENIQYFGAGTRLSVL.

This CDR3 is CASTGRGSYNEQFF. The CDR3, as DNA: TGCGCCAGCACTGGACGGGGCTCCTACAATGAGCAGTTCTTC. This chain joins TRBV10-2 and TRBJ2-1; the D gene is possibly TRBD2 (5 bases). Germline CDR1 and CDR2: WSHSY and SAAADI. The CDR3 runs 14 residues. With 7 bases removed from V and 0 bases from J, the gap between germline ends came to 10 bases.

V usage is TRBV25-1 and J usage is TRBJ2-2; D gene ambiguous. There are 14 residues in the CDR3. CDR1 and CDR2 (germline): MGHDK, SYGVNS. Trimming removed 6 bases at V and 0 bases at J, with 8 bases between. CDR3: CASRGATNTGELFF. In DNA, the CDR3 is TGTGCCAGCAGGGGCGCAACGAACACCGGGGAGCTGTTTTTT.

The chain is built from TRBV7-9 and TRBJ2-7; D might be TRBD2 (6 bases). The V gene's germline CDR1 is SEHNR and CDR2 FQNEAQ (reference sequence). CDR3 length: 15 residues. V dropped 8 bases and J dropped 0 bases, with 17 bases sitting between them. For the CDR3, the DNA is TGTGCCAGCCCCCTTCAGGCGGGGAGCTCCTACGAGCAGTACTTC. It is translated as CASPLQAGSSYEQYF.